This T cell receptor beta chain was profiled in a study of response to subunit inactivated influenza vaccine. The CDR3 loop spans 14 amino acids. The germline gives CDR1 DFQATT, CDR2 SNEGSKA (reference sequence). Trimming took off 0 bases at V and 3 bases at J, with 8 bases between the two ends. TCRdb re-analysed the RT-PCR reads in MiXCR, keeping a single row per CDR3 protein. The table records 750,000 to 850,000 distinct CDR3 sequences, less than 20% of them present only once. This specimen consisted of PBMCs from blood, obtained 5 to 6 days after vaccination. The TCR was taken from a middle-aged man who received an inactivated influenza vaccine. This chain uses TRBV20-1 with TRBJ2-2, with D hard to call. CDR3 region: CSARDLGDTGELFF. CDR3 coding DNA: TGCAGTGCTAGAGATCTCGGAGACACCGGGGAGCTGTTTTTT.